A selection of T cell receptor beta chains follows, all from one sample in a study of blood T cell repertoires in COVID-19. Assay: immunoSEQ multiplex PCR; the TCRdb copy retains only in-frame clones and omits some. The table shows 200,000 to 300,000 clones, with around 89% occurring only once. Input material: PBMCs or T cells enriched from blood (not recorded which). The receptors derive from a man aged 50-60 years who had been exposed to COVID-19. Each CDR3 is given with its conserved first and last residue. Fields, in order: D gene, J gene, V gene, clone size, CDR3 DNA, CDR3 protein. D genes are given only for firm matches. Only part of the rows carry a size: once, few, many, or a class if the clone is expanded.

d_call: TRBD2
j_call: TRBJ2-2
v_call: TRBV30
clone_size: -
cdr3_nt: TGTGCCTGGAGGGGAGGGCGGAAAAACACCGGGGAGCTGTTTTTT
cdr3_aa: CAWRGGRKNTGELFF

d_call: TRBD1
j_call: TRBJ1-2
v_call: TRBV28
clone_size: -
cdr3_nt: TGTGCCAGCAGGGGGACAGGCTATGGCTACACCTTC
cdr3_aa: CASRGTGYGYTF

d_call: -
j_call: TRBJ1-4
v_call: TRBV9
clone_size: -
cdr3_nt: TGTGCCAGCAGCGTAGGGGGGCTCAGCGAAAAACTGTTTTTT
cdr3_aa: CASSVGGLSEKLFF

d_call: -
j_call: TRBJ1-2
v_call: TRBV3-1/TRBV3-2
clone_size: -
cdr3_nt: TGTGCCAGCAGCCCGCGGGGTAGCGATGGCTACACCTTC
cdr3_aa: CASSPRGSDGYTF

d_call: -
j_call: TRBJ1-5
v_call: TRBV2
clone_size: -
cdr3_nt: TGTGCCAGCAGCAGGGTACGGGCTCAGCCCCAGCATTTT
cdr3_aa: CASSRVRAQPQHF

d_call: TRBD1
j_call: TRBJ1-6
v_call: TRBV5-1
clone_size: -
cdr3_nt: TGCGCCAGCCAGGACAGGCTGGGTTCACCCCTCCACTTT
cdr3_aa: CASQDRLGSPLHF

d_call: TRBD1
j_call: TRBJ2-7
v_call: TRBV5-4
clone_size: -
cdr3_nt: TGTGCCAGCAGATCCAGCCAGGGGGATGCCTACGAGCAGTACTTC
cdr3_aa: CASRSSQGDAYEQYF

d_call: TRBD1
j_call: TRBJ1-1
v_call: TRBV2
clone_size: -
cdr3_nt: TGTGCCAGCAGTGAAGGTAGGGGACAGGAAGCTTTCTTT
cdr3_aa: CASSEGRGQEAFF

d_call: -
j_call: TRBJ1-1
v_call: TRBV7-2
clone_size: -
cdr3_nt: TGTGCCAGCAGCCCCGGAGGGGTGGCTTTCTTT
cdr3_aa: CASSPGGVAFF

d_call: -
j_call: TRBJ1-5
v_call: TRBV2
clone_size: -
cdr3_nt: TGTGCCAGCAATAAAGACGGAGATTATCAGCCCCAGCATTTT
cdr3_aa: CASNKDGDYQPQHF

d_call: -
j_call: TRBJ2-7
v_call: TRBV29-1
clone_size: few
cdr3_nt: TGCAGCGTTGGATCCTCCGGGGGCGAGCAGTACTTC
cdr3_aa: CSVGSSGGEQYF

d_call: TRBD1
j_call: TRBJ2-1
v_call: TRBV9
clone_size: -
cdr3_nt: TGTGCCAGCAGCGTAGAGGTACAGGGGTATGAGCAGTTCTTC
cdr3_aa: CASSVEVQGYEQFF

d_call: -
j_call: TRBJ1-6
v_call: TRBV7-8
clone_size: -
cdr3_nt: TGTGCCAGCAGCTCCTCCGGGGGGGCGCACAATTCACCCCTCCACTTT
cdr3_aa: CASSSSGGAHNSPLHF

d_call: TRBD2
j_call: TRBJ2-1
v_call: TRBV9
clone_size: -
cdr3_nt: TGTGCCAGCAGCGTAGCTACCGGGACTAGTCTCACCTACAATGAGCAGTTCTTC
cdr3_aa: CASSVATGTSLTYNEQFF

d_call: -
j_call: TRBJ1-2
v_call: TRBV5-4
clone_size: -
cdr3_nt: TGTGCCAGCAGCCCATCCGGGTCCTCATATGGCTACACCTTC
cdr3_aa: CASSPSGSSYGYTF

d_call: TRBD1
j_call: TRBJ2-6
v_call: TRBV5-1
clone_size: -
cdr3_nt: TGCGCCAGCAGCTACCGGGACAGGGGACGGGTTGGGGCCAACGTCCTGACTTTC
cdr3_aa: CASSYRDRGRVGANVLTF

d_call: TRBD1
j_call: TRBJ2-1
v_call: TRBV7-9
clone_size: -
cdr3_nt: TGTGCCAGCAGTGAACCCGGACAGGGTTGGAACAATGAGCAGTTCTTC
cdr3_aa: CASSEPGQGWNNEQFF

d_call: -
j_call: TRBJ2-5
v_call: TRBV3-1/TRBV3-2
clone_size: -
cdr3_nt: TGTGCCAGCAGCCCGAATGGACTCCCGGGGGAGACCCAGTACTTC
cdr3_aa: CASSPNGLPGETQYF

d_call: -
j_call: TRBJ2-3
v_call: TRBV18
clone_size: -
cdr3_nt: TGTGCCAGCTCACCGACCCGGGGGCGGACACGGGAGGATCTCACAGATACGCAGTATTTT
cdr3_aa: CASSPTRGRTREDLTDTQYF

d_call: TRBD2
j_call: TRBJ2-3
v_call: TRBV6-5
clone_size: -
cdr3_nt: TGTGCCAGCAGGGGTACTGCGGGGGGCACAGATACGCAGTATTTT
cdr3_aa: CASRGTAGGTDTQYF

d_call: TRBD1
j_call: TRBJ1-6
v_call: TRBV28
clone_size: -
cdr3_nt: TGTGCCAGCAGTCTTACAGGGGGCGCTGACCCCCTCCACTTT
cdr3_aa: CASSLTGGADPLHF

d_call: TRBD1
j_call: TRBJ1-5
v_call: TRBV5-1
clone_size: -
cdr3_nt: TGCGCCAGCAGCTTACAGGGGAGTAATCAGCCCCAGCATTTT
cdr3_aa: CASSLQGSNQPQHF

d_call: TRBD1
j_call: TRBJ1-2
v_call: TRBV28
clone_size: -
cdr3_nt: TGTGCCAGCAGTTCCCGGACAGGGGAGGACGGCTACACCTTC
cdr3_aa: CASSSRTGEDGYTF

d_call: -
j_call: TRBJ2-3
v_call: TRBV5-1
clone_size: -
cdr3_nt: TGCGCCAGCAGCTTCACAGGGATTAGCACAGATACGCAGTATTTT
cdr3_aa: CASSFTGISTDTQYF

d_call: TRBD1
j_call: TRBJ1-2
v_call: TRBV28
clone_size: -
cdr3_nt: TGTGCCAGCAGTGGTACGGGGACAGTCGGCTACACCTTC
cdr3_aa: CASSGTGTVGYTF

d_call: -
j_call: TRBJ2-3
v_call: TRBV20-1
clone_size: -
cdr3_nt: TGCAGTGCCTACGTTGGGGGGACGCAGTATTTT
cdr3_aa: CSAYVGGTQYF

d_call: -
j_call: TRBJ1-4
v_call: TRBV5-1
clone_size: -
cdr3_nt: TGCGCCAGCAGACTAACTTTCAGGGGAAGTCAAGAAAAACTGTTTTTT
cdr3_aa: CASRLTFRGSQEKLFF

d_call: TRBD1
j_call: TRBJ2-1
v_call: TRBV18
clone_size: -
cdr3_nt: TGTGCCAGCTCACCACCGGACCGGGACAGGGTCGACAATGAGCAGTTCTTC
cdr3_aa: CASSPPDRDRVDNEQFF

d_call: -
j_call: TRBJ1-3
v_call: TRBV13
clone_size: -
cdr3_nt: TGTGCCAGCAGCCCTCCATGGCCAGGAAGCTCTGGAAACACCATATATTTT
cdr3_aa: CASSPPWPGSSGNTIYF

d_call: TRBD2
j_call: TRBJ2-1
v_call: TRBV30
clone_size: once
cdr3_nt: TGTGCCGGGGGACTAGCGGGAGGGGAGTTCTTC
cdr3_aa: CAGGLAGGEFF

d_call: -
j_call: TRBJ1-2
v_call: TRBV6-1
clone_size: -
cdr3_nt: TGTGCCAGCAGTGAGTTCTCCTACTTCTATGGCTACACCTTC
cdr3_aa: CASSEFSYFYGYTF

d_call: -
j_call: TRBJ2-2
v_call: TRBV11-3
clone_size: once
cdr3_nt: TGTGCCAGCAGCCCGCGGGGGAACACCGGGGAGCTGTTTTTT
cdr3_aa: CASSPRGNTGELFF

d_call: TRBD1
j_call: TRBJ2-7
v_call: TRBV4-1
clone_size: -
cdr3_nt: TGCGCCAGCAGCCACCCGTGGGACAGGGGTTACGAGCAGTACTTC
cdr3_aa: CASSHPWDRGYEQYF

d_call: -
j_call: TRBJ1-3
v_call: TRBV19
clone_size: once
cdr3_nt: TGTGCCAGTAGTATCTCACTGTTACCTCTCGCCCCTGGAAACACCATATATTTT
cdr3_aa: CASSISLLPLAPGNTIYF

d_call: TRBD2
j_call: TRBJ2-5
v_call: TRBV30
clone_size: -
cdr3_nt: TGTGCCTGCCCGGGGGGGGAGACCCAGTACTTC
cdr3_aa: CACPGGETQYF

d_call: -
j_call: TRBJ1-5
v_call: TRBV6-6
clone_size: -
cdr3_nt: TGTGCCAGCAGTTACGGAGACAGGACCAATCAGCCCCAGCATTTT
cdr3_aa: CASSYGDRTNQPQHF

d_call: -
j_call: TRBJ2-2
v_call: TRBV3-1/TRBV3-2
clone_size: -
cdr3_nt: TGTGCCAGCAGTCACAGGACCGGGGAGCTGTTTTTT
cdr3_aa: CASSHRTGELFF

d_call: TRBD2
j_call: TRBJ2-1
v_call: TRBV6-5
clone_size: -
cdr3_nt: TGTGCCAGCAGCCGCGCCGGACTAGCCGGCAATGAGCAGTTCTTC
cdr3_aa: CASSRAGLAGNEQFF

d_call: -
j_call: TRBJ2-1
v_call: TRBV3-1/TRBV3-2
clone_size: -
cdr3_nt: TGTGCCAGCAGCCAAGGGCCAGGGGTGTACTACAATGAGCAGTTCTTC
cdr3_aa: CASSQGPGVYYNEQFF

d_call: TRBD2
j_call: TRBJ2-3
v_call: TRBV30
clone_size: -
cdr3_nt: TGTGCCTGGAGCCTAGCGGGAGTCGCAGATACGCAGTATTTT
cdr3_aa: CAWSLAGVADTQYF

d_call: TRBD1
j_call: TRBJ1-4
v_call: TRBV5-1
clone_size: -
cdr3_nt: TGCGCCAGCAGCTTACTCCCACTAAACAGGGGGGACGAAAAACTGTTTTTT
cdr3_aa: CASSLLPLNRGDEKLFF

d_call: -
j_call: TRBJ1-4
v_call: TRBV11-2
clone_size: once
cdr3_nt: TGTGCCAGCAGCCGGCAAAGAGCGTCTAATGAAAAACTGTTTTTT
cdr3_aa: CASSRQRASNEKLFF

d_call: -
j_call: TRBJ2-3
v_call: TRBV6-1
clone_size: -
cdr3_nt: TGTGCCAGCAGTGAAAATAGAGGGACAGATACGCAGTATTTT
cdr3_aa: CASSENRGTDTQYF

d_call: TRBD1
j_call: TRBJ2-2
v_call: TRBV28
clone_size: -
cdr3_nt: TGTGCCAGTGGGGGGACAGGGAACACCGGGGAGCTGTTTTTT
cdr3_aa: CASGGTGNTGELFF